This T cell receptor beta chain was obtained from a study of T cell repertoires in ileal Crohn's disease. Study results and limitations: Endoscopic recurrence occurred in every patient whose clonality exceeded 26.8%. Mucosal expansions were suggested to be mainly CD8 T cells.

Only a few counts were recorded for this clone. Its target is unknown. Regarding time point: neoterminal ileum biopsy at postoperative endoscopy, about 6 months after surgery. The assay was immunoSEQ multiplex PCR, and TCRdb's table has in-frame clones only and misses some. This sample has around 4,000 clones, with roughly 85% found just once. Per the germline V gene, CDR1 is LNHDA and CDR2 is SQIVND (reference sequence). Between the trimmed V and J ends, which lost 2 bases and 3 bases, there was a span of 16 bases. This CDR3 contains 16 residues. This clonotype originated in an adult with Crohn's disease. Sequenced: ileal tissue. The chain uses TRBV19 and TRBJ2-5; TRBD1 is a possible D gene (5 bases). The CDR3 DNA reads as TGTGCCAGTAGTATATTAGGGCAGGGTAGTGAAGAGACCCAGTACTTC. Protein product: CASSILGQGSEETQYF.